Detailed here is one T cell receptor (beta chain). This entry comes from a study of blood T cell repertoires in COVID-19. Study context: Acute and convalescent COVID-19 samples came from the United States, Italy and Spain. PBMCs, B-cell-depleted T cells, or T cells were the source of the cDNA or gDNA that made up the material.

This CDR3 has 15 amino acids. V lost 5 bases to trimming and J lost 6 bases; unmatched junction nucleotides: 5. The germline V gene encodes CDR1 MNHEY and CDR2 SVGAGI. Source study methods: Counts of nucleated cells, estimated from reference gene primer amplification, were obtained. Measured with immunoSEQ multiplex PCR; TCRdb has only the in-frame clones, and not every one. Clone size and V and J calls were adopted from that table, with D and trimming inferred from the DNA. The table has 350,000 or so clones, more than 70% seen once. Sequencing was done on a sample of peripheral blood. This receptor was obtained from a woman aged 30 to 39 with COVID-19, enrolled during active disease. This chain links TRBV6-5 with TRBJ1-6; TRBD1 matches at 9 bases. The CDR3: CASSPSDRGNSPLHF. The CDR3 nucleotides read TGTGCCAGCAGTCCGTCGGACAGGGGTAATTCACCCCTCCACTTT.